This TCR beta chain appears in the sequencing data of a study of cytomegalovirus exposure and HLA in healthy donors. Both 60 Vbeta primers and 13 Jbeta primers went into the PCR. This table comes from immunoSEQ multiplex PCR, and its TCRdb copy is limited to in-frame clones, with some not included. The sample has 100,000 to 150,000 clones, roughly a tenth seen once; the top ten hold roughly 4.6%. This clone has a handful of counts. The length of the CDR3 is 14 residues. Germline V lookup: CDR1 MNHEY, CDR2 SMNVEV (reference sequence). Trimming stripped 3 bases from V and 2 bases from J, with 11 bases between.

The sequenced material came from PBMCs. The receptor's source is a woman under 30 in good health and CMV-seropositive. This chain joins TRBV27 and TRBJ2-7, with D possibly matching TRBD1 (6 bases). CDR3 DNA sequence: TGTGCCAGCAGTTTGCAGGGGATGGCCTACGAGCAGTACTTC. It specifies CASSLQGMAYEQYF.